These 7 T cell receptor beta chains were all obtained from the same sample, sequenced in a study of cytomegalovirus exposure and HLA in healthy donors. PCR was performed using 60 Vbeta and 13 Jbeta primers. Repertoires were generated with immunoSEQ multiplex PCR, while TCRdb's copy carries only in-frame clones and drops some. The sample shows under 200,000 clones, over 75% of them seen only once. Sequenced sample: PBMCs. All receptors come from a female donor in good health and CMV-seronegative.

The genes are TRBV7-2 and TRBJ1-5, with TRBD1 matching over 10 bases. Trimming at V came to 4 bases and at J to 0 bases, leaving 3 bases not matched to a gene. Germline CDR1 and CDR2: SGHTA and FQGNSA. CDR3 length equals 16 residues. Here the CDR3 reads CASSSGTGASNQPQHF. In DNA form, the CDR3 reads TGTGCCAGCAGCTCCGGGACAGGGGCTAGCAATCAGCCCCAGCATTTT.

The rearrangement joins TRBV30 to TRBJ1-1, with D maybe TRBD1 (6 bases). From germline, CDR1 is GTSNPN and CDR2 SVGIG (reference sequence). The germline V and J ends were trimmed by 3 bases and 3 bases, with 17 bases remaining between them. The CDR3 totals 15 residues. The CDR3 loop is CAWSAPGAVDTEAFF. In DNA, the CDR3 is TGTGCCTGGAGCGCGCCAGGGGCTGTAGACACTGAAGCTTTCTTT.

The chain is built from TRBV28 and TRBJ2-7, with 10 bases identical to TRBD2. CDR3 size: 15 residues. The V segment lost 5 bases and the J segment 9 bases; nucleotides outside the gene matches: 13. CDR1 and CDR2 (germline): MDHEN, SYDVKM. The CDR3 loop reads CASSTIAGGHLGQYF. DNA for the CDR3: TGTGCCAGCAGTACCATAGCGGGAGGCCATCTAGGGCAGTACTTC.

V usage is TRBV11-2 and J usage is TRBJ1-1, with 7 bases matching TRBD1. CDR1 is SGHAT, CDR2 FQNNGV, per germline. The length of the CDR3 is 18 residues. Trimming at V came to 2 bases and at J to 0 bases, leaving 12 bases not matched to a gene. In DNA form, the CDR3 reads TGTGCCAGCAGCTTACCCAGGCAGGGGGGAGGTTTGAACACTGAAGCTTTCTTT. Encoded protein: CASSLPRQGGGLNTEAFF. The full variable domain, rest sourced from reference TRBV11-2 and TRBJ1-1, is EAGVAQSPRYKIIEKRQSVAFWCNPISGHATLYWYQQILGQGPKLLIQFQNNGVVDDSQLPKDRFSAERLKGVDSTLKIQPAKLEDSAVYLCASSLPRQGGGLNTEAFFGQGTRLTVV.

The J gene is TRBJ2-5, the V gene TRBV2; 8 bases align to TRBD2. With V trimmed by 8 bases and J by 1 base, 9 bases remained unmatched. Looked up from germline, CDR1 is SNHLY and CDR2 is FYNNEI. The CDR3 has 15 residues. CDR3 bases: TGTGCCAGCGGGAAGCGGGGGAACCCCCAAGAGACCCAGTACTTC. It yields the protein CASGKRGNPQETQYF.

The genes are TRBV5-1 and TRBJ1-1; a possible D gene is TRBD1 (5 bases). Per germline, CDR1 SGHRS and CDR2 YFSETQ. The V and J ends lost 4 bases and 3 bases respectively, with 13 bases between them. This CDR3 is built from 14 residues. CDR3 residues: CASSARVSDTEAFF. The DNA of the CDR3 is TGCGCCAGCAGCGCCAGGGTTTCTGACACTGAAGCTTTCTTT.

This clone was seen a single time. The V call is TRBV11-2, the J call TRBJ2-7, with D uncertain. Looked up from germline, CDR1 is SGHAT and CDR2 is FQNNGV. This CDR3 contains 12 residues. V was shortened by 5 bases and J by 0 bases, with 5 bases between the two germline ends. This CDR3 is CASSPVSYEQYF. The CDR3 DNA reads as TGTGCCAGCAGCCCCGTCTCCTACGAGCAGTACTTC.